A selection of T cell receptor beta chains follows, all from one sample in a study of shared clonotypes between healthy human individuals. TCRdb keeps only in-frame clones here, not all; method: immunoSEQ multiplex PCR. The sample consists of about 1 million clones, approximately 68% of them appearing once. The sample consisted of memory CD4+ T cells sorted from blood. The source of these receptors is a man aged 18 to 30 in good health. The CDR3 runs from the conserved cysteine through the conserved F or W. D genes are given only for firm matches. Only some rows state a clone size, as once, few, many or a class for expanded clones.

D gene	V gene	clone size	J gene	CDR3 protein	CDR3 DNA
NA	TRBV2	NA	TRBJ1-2	CASSEVITYTF	TGTGCCAGCAGTGAGGTCATCACCTACACCTTC
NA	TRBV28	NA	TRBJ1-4	CASTLGQSNEKLFF	TGTGCCAGCACCCTCGGACAGTCCAATGAAAAACTGTTTTTT
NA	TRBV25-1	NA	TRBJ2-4	CASSDGTLAKNIQYF	TGTGCCAGCAGTGATGGCACCTTAGCCAAAAACATTCAGTACTTC
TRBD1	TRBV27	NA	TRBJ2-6	CASSRQGAGANVLTF	TGTGCCAGCAGTCGACAGGGGGCTGGGGCCAACGTCCTGACTTTC
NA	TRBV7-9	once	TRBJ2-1	CASSFLALLIDNEQFF	TGTGCCAGCAGCTTTCTAGCGCTTTTAATAGACAATGAGCAGTTCTTC
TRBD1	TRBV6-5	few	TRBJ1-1	CASSARQGHTEAFF	TGTGCCAGCAGTGCCCGACAGGGACATACTGAAGCTTTCTTT
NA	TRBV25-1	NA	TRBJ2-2	CASSEGRPGTGELFF	TGTGCCAGCAGTGAAGGCCGCCCGGGGACCGGGGAGCTGTTTTTT
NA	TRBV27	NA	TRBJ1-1	CASSLGGIRENTEAFF	TGTGCCAGCAGTTTGGGGGGGATCAGGGAGAACACTGAAGCTTTCTTT
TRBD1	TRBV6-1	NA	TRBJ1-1	CASSGQGGRVNTEAFF	TGTGCCAGCAGTGGACAGGGCGGCAGGGTGAACACTGAAGCTTTCTTT
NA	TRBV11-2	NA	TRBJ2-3	CASSPFVRGDTQYF	TGTGCCAGCAGCCCCTTCGTGAGGGGAGATACGCAGTATTTT
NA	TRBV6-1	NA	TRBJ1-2	CASSANRNPVGRTYGYTF	TGTGCCAGCAGTGCCAACAGGAACCCCGTCGGGAGAACCTATGGCTACACCTTC
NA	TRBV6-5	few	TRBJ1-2	CASSYGAGYGYTF	TGTGCCAGCAGTTATGGGGCAGGGTATGGCTACACCTTC
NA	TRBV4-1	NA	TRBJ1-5	CASSPTGTASYSNQPQHF	TGCGCCAGCAGCCCTACCGGGACGGCCTCATATAGCAATCAGCCCCAGCATTTT
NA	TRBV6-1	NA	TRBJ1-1	CAILGGRKSTEAFF	TGTGCCATCCTCGGGGGAAGGAAAAGCACTGAAGCTTTCTTT
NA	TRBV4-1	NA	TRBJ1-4	CASSQRSEGNEKLFF	TGCGCCAGCAGCCAAAGGAGTGAGGGGAATGAAAAACTGTTTTTT
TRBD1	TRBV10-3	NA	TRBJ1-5	CAINDRDNQPQHF	TGTGCCATCAATGACAGGGACAATCAGCCCCAGCATTTT
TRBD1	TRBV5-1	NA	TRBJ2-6	CASSQGDRGFSGANVLTF	TGCGCCAGCAGCCAGGGGGACAGGGGCTTCTCTGGGGCCAACGTCCTGACTTTC
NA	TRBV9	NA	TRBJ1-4	CASSVGPRGDEKLFF	TGTGCCAGCAGCGTAGGTCCCCGGGGGGATGAAAAACTGTTTTTT
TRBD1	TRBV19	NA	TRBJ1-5	CASSPPQGAGGNQPQHF	TGTGCCAGTAGCCCACCCCAGGGGGCCGGTGGCAATCAGCCCCAGCATTTT
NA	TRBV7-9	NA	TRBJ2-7	CASNAGKGISYEQYF	TGTGCCAGCAACGCAGGGAAGGGGATCTCCTACGAGCAGTACTTC
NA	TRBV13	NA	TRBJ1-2	CASSASRVLNYGYTF	TGTGCCAGCAGCGCATCCAGGGTGCTTAACTATGGCTACACCTTC
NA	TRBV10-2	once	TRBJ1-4	CASSDGQGNEKLFF	TGCGCCAGCAGTGATGGGCAGGGTAATGAAAAACTGTTTTTT
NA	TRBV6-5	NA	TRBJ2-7	CASSYSVRVVEQYF	TGTGCCAGCAGTTACAGCGTCAGGGTAGTCGAGCAGTACTTC
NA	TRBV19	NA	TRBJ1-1	CASREQGRSEAFF	TGTGCCAGTCGAGAGCAGGGGAGGTCTGAAGCTTTCTTT
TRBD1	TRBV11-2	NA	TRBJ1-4	CASSPIPQSRGKDREKLFF	TGTGCCAGCAGCCCTATACCACAGAGCAGGGGGAAGGATAGAGAAAAACTGTTTTTT
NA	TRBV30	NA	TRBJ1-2	CAWSGTIYGYTF	TGTGCCTGGTCCGGGACGATCTATGGCTACACCTTC
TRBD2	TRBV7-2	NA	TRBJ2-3	CASRAGTSSADTQYF	TGTGCCAGCAGGGCCGGGACTAGCTCGGCAGATACGCAGTATTTT
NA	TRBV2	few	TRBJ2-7	CASSEGLYPFSYEQYF	TGTGCCAGCAGTGAAGGACTCTATCCCTTCTCCTACGAGCAGTACTTC
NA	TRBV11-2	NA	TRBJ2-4	CASSTGDSFAKNIQYF	TGTGCCAGCAGCACAGGGGACTCCTTTGCCAAAAACATTCAGTACTTC
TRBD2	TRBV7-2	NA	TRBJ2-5	CASSPRTSGTLLGTQYF	TGTGCCAGCAGCCCGCGGACTAGCGGGACCTTGTTGGGGACCCAGTACTTC
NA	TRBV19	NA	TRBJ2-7	CASSILAGATYEQYF	TGTGCCAGTAGTATCTTGGCAGGAGCAACCTACGAGCAGTACTTC
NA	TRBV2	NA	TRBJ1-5	CASSEWTDYQPQHF	TGTGCCAGCAGTGAATGGACCGATTATCAGCCCCAGCATTTT
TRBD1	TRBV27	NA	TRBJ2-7	CASSLQGTYEQYF	TGTGCCAGCAGTCTACAGGGGACCTACGAGCAGTACTTC
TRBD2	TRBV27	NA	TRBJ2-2	CASSPRGGTGELFF	TGTGCCAGCAGTCCCCGGGGGGGGACCGGGGAGCTGTTTTTT
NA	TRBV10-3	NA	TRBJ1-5	CATRGGAEDNQPQHF	TGTGCCACACGGGGCGGGGCAGAAGACAATCAGCCCCAGCATTTT
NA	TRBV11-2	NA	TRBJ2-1	CASSLGTTNEQFF	TGTGCCAGCAGCTTAGGGACTACCAATGAGCAGTTCTTC
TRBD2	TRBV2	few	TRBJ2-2	CASMGLAGLGDTGELFF	TGTGCCAGCATGGGACTAGCGGGGCTCGGAGACACCGGGGAGCTGTTTTTT
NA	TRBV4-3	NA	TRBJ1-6	CASSQDLLTNSPLHF	TGCGCCAGCAGCCAAGATTTGCTGACAAATTCACCCCTCCACTTT
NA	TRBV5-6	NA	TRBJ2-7	CASSLGTRGRTRGEQYF	TGTGCCAGCAGCTTGGGAACCCGGGGGCGGACCCGCGGGGAGCAGTACTTC
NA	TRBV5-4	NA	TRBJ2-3	CASSLVADTQYF	TGTGCCAGCAGCTTGGTAGCAGATACGCAGTATTTT
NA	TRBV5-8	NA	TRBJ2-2	CASSSGTKNTGELFF	TGTGCCAGCAGCTCCGGGACAAAAAACACCGGGGAGCTGTTTTTT